The 7 T cell receptor beta chains below all came from one sample that was sequenced in a study of regulatory T cells in long-lasting Graves disease. The authors built TCR beta libraries using iRepertoire HTBI primers and Arm-PCR of CDR3 regions. TCRdb used MiXCR to reprocess the multiplex PCR reads, holding one entry per CDR3 protein. The sample yields 680,000 or so distinct CDR3 sequences, roughly 15% seen once. As to time point: newly diagnosed GD, antithyroid drugs for less than 3 months. PBMCs provided the RNA from which the TCR library was made. These same records also appear under a second study, on T cells in Graves' hyperthyroidism and ophthalmopathy.

The material was peripheral blood mononuclear cells (PBMCs), obtained at new diagnosis, from a patient treated with antithyroid drugs. Receptors were obtained from a woman aged 25 to 45 with Graves disease.

This clonotype was counted a few times. The chain is built from TRBV20-1 and TRBJ2-1; the D gene is possibly TRBD2 (6 bases). CDR1 and CDR2 from the germline V gene are DFQATT and SNEGSKA (reference sequence). CDR3 size: 12 residues. Trimming left V 3 bases short and J 4 bases short, with 7 bases between. The CDR3 is CSARRGYNEQFF. DNA for the CDR3: TGCAGTGCTAGGCGGGGTTACAATGAGCAGTTCTTC.

The genes are TRBV7-2 and TRBJ2-1; D is ambiguous. CDR3 length equals 12 residues. Per the germline V gene, CDR1 is SGHTA and CDR2 is FQGNSA. The V and J ends lost 2 bases and 9 bases respectively, with 8 bases between them. CDR3 DNA: TGTGCCAGCAGCTTAAATTTGCGTGAGCAGTTCTTC. This codes for CASSLNLREQFF.

In this sample, this clonotype turned up many times. The rearrangement uses TRBV11-3 and TRBJ2-3; weak D call: TRBD1 (5 bases). V shed 1 base and J shed 5 bases, with 19 bases lying between them. Per the germline V gene, CDR1 is SGHNT and CDR2 is YENEEA. The CDR3 runs 17 residues. The CDR3 coding sequence is TGTGCCAGCAGCTTAGGGGCAATGGCAGGGTCCGGAGATACGCAGTATTTT. It translates to CASSLGAMAGSGDTQYF.

This clonotype was seen a handful of times. The rearrangement links TRBV19 to TRBJ2-1; D is possibly TRBD2 (6 bases). V dropped 4 bases and J dropped 7 bases, with 14 bases sitting between them. Per the germline V gene, CDR1 is LNHDA and CDR2 is SQIVND (reference sequence). This CDR3 contains 14 residues. This CDR3 reads CASSTPGLRNEQFF. CDR3 bases: TGTGCCAGTAGTACCCCGGGACTGAGAAATGAGCAGTTCTTC.

The chain carries TRBV24-1 and TRBJ1-1, with D unresolved. CDR1 and CDR2 (germline): KGHDR, SFDVKD. V was clipped by 7 bases and J by 0 bases, with 8 bases between them. The CDR3 runs to 13 residues. The CDR3 spells CATRGDLNTEAFF. DNA of the CDR3: TGTGCCACCAGAGGAGACTTGAACACTGAAGCTTTCTTT.

This clonotype was picked up many times. The chain carries TRBV7-9 and TRBJ2-7; D not certain. The CDR3 sequence is 13 residues long. Trimming took 5 bases from V and 5 from J, leaving 13 bases between them. Germline loops: CDR1 SEHNR, CDR2 FQNEAQ (reference sequence). In DNA, the CDR3 is TGTGCCAGCAGCCCAGTAAATGCCAACGAGCAGTACTTC. This translates into CASSPVNANEQYF.

This clonotype was counted only a few times. The V gene is TRBV19, the J gene TRBJ2-1, with TRBD2 as a possible D gene (5 bases). Trimming cost V 7 bases and J 1 base, with 20 bases left between them. The CDR3 has 17 amino acids. The germline gives CDR1 LNHDA, CDR2 SQIVND (reference sequence). The CDR3 coding sequence is TGTGCCAGTACCCTATCTGGGGTAGCGATTTCCTACAATGAGCAGTTCTTC. Its protein is CASTLSGVAISYNEQFF. Supplemented by reference TRBV19 and TRBJ2-1, the full variable domain reads DGGITQSPKYLFRKEGQNVTLSCEQNLNHDAMYWYRQDPGQGLRLIYYSQIVNDFQKGDIAEGYSVSREKKESFPLTVTSAQKNPTAFYLCASTLSGVAISYNEQFFGPGTRLTVL.